The 18 T cell receptor beta chains below were found in one sample sequenced in a study of blood T cell repertoires in COVID-19. Assay: immunoSEQ multiplex PCR; the TCRdb copy retains only in-frame clones and omits some. The table shows some 100,000 clones, with about 90% occurring only once. Sequencing was done on a sample of peripheral blood. The receptor source for this set is an older man who had recovered from COVID-19.

The chain uses TRBV18 and TRBJ2-5, with D possibly TRBD1 on 6 matching bases. CDR1 is KGHSH, CDR2 LQKENI, per germline. The CDR3 length is 14 residues. The V gene lost 3 bases and the J gene lost 3 bases, with 11 bases spanning the gap. The CDR3 is CASSPEYREETQYF. CDR3 nucleotides: TGTGCCAGCTCACCGGAATACAGGGAAGAGACCCAGTACTTC.

V gene TRBV14 combines with J gene TRBJ2-1; D perhaps matches TRBD2 (6 bases). Germline values: CDR1 SGHDN, CDR2 FVKESK. V lost 3 bases to trimming and J lost 8 bases, with 14 bases between them. There are 14 residues in the CDR3. The CDR3 spells CASSQTRYLDEQFF. CDR3 bases: TGTGCCAGCAGCCAGACTAGATATCTCGATGAGCAGTTCTTC.

This sequence joins TRBV2 and TRBJ1-5, with a possible D match to TRBD1 (5 bases). Between the trimmed V and J ends, which lost 2 bases and 11 bases, there was a span of 7 bases. Germline values: CDR1 SNHLY, CDR2 FYNNEI. The CDR3 has 11 residues. The CDR3 loop is CASSERGSQHF. The CDR3 DNA is TGTGCCAGCAGTGAAAGGGGTTCCCAGCATTTT.

The V call is TRBV5-1, the J call TRBJ1-2; D is uncertain. Germline V gives CDR1 SGHRS, CDR2 YFSETQ. The CDR3 covers 14 residues. Between the trimmed V and J ends, which lost 0 bases and 8 bases, there was a span of 14 bases. This CDR3 reads CASSLDLRGMGYTF. Here the CDR3 DNA reads TGCGCCAGCAGCTTGGATTTGAGAGGAATGGGCTACACCTTC. Using reference TRBV5-1 and TRBJ1-2 for the parts outside the CDR3, the full variable domain is KAGVTQTPRYLIKTRGQQVTLSCSPISGHRSVSWYQQTPGQGLQFLFEYFSETQRNKGNFPGRFSGRQFSNSRSEMNVSTLELGDSALYLCASSLDLRGMGYTFGSGTRLTVV.

With respect to this clone: In the same sample, other DNA sequences code for this CDR3. The chain employs TRBV27 and TRBJ1-5, with D uncertain. Germline CDR1 MNHEY, CDR2 SMNVEV (reference sequence). V lost 5 bases to trimming and J lost 0 bases, with 8 bases between them. The CDR3 length is 14 residues. Here the CDR3 reads CASSPSFSNQPQHF. CDR3 sequence (DNA): TGTGCCAGCAGTCCTAGTTTTAGCAATCAGCCCCAGCATTTT.

The chain links TRBV2 to TRBJ2-5; 7 nucleotides line up with TRBD2. The CDR3 has 14 residues. Germline assignment: CDR1 SNHLY and CDR2 FYNNEI. The V segment lost 1 base and the J segment 5 bases; nucleotides outside the gene matches: 4. The CDR3 spells CASSEGTRWETQYF. DNA of the CDR3: TGTGCCAGCAGTGAAGGGACTAGATGGGAGACCCAGTACTTC.

This chain uses TRBV12-3 or TRBV12-4 with TRBJ1-6, with 10 bases aligning to TRBD1. This CDR3 is built from 13 residues. The junction had 0 bases not matched to a gene; V was cut back by 5 bases and J by 8 bases. CDR3 region: CASSGTGDSPLHF. CDR3 in DNA: TGTGCCAGCAGTGGGACAGGGGATTCACCCCTCCACTTT.

The chain couples TRBV2 to TRBJ2-7; 8 bases match TRBD2. CDR1 and CDR2 (germline): SNHLY, FYNNEI. The CDR3 has 14 residues. The J segment lost 3 bases and the V segment lost 3 bases, leaving 4 bases of the junction unmatched. The CDR3 nucleotides are TGTGCCAGCAGTGAGGGGACTAGACTCTACGAGCAGTACTTC. It yields the protein CASSEGTRLYEQYF.

The rearrangement uses TRBV3-1 (or the pseudogene TRBV3-2) and TRBJ2-7, with D maybe TRBD1 (5 bases). This CDR3 comprises 15 residues. Per the germline V gene, CDR1 is LGHDT and CDR2 is YNNKEL (reference sequence). Deletions cut 7 bases from V and 1 base from J, with 17 bases between. The CDR3 DNA sequence: TGTGCCAGCACCCGAGCGAGGACAACTTCCTACGAGCAGTACTTC. The encoded protein is CASTRARTTSYEQYF.

The rearrangement joins TRBV12-2 to TRBJ1-2; TRBD1 is the table's D call, not checked against the DNA. TRBV12-2 is flagged as a pseudogene. This CDR3 region has 18 residues. The CDR3 DNA follows: TGTGCAAGTCGCTTAGCAGGGACAGGGTATTTTAGGGGCTATGGCTACACCTTC. This sequence encodes CASRLAGTGYFRGYGYTF.

The chain links TRBV6-6 to TRBJ1-1; no definite D call. CDR3 size: 14 residues. Between the trimmed V and J ends, which lost 7 bases and 4 bases, there was a span of 16 bases. Germline CDR1 and CDR2: MNHNY and SVGAGI (reference sequence). This chain's CDR3 is CASTPRGGSTEAFF. The DNA of the CDR3 is TGTGCCAGCACCCCACGCGGTGGGAGCACTGAAGCTTTCTTT.

V usage is TRBV30 and J usage is TRBJ2-5, with 11 positions matching TRBD2. The CDR3 loop spans 15 amino acids. Looked up from germline, CDR1 is GTSNPN and CDR2 is SVGIG (reference sequence). The V segment lost 2 bases and the J segment 1 base; nucleotides outside the gene matches: 3. The CDR3 loop is CAWSKGLAAQETQYF. The CDR3 bases are TGTGCCTGGAGTAAGGGACTAGCGGCCCAAGAGACCCAGTACTTC.

The chain has TRBV7-9 and TRBJ2-7; D remains ambiguous. The CDR3 consists of 15 residues. Germline CDR1 SEHNR, CDR2 FQNEAQ (reference sequence). The V end lost 5 bases, the J end lost 1 base, and 15 bases lay between the germline ends. As DNA, the CDR3 is TGTGCCAGCAGCCGCCTCGACTCGTCGTCCTACGAGCAGTACTTC. This encodes CASSRLDSSSYEQYF.

The chain links TRBV13 to TRBJ2-3; perhaps TRBD1 as D (5 bases). The germline V and J ends were trimmed by 5 bases and 4 bases, with 10 bases remaining between them. CDR3 size: 13 residues. Germline V CDR1 and CDR2: PRHDT, FYEKMQ (reference sequence). CDR3 nucleotides: TGTGCCAGCAGCCAAAAAGGGGCAGATACGCAGTATTTT. Its translation: CASSQKGADTQYF.

The J gene is TRBJ2-1, the V gene TRBV11-3, with D possibly matching TRBD1 (5 bases). This CDR3 is 15 amino acids long. Trimming pared 5 bases from V and 10 bases from J, leaving 21 bases between. Germline V gene data show CDR1 as SGHNT and CDR2 as YENEEA. The CDR3 reads CASSPRGRNAREQFF. In DNA form, the CDR3 reads TGTGCCAGCAGCCCAAGGGGCAGGAATGCTAGGGAGCAGTTCTTC.

The rearrangement uses TRBV19 and TRBJ1-1; TRBD1 matches 10 bases. The CDR3 sequence is 15 residues long. CDR1 is LNHDA, CDR2 SQIVND, per germline (reference sequence). The V gene end was trimmed by 7 bases and the J gene end by 5 bases; junction bases not matched to a gene: 10. CDR3: CASMGTGAGETEAFF. The CDR3 nucleotides are TGTGCCAGTATGGGGACAGGGGCAGGGGAGACTGAAGCTTTCTTT.

The chain joins TRBV5-4 to TRBJ1-1; TRBD1 matches at 8 bases. The CDR3 spans 16 residues. Germline-derived CDR1 and CDR2 are SGHNT and YYREEE (reference sequence). V gave up 0 bases and J gave up 0 bases; unmatched junction bases: 4. The CDR3 sequence is CASSLGTGRMNTEAFF. CDR3 in DNA: TGTGCCAGCAGCTTGGGGACAGGGAGGATGAACACTGAAGCTTTCTTT.

V usage is TRBV7-9 and J usage is TRBJ1-1; D gene unclear. Trimming shortened V by 2 bases and J by 3 bases, and 7 bases separated the two germline ends. The CDR3 totals 13 residues. The V gene's germline CDR1 is SEHNR and CDR2 FQNEAQ (reference sequence). In DNA, the CDR3 is TGTGCCAGCAGCTTACAGGAGGACACTGAAGCTTTCTTT. It is translated as CASSLQEDTEAFF. Together with reference TRBV7-9 and TRBJ1-1, the CDR3 gives the full variable domain: DTGVSQNPRHKITKRGQNVTFRCDPISEHNRLYWYRQTLGQGPEFLTYFQNEAQLEKSRLLSDRFSAERPKGSFSTLEIQRTEQGDSAMYLCASSLQEDTEAFFGQGTRLTVV.